The 18 T cell receptor beta chains given below trace back to one sample, sequenced in a study of persistence of HIV-infected CD4 T cells (TCRdb year 2020). Interpreted using the paper, the treatment or condition label stands for: suppressive antiretroviral therapy. As a nonspecific positive control representing the CD4+ T cell repertoire, cells were stimulated with anti-CD3/anti-CD28 magnetic beads. Responding CD4+ T cells were sorted by upregulation of both CD40 ligand and CD69. The immunoSEQ hsTCRB assay version 4 in survey mode was used to sequence TCRbeta repertoires from genomic DNA. What TCRdb holds here is the immuneACCESS table cut down to in-frame rearrangements. Part of the clones is not present; checked against another copy, under half of the missing clones reflect an unresolved V gene, and the others are unexplained. The table for this sample lists around 40,000 clones; more than 80% of them were counted only once. Just over 1% of the sample is in the top ten clones.

Which antigens these TCRs recognize remains unknown. The sequences come from CD4+ T cells sorted from PBMCs after roughly 20-hour stimulation, collected from a patient who received antiretroviral therapy. The cell subset or site tag for this specimen amounts to: CD40L+CD69+ CD4 T cells responding to anti-CD3/anti-CD28 beads, representing the overall repertoire. The receptors shown here come from an adult man with HIV who was CMV-seropositive.

The chain has TRBV19 and TRBJ1-5; D is uncertain. There are 15 residues in the CDR3. CDR1 is LNHDA, CDR2 SQIVND, per germline (reference sequence). Trimming pared 5 bases from V and 0 bases from J, leaving 11 bases between. The CDR3 nucleotides are TGTGCCAGTAGTTTCTCACGTAATAGCAATCAGCCCCAGCATTTT. Translated, it gives CASSFSRNSNQPQHF.

This clone was detected a few times. The rearrangement links TRBV29-1 to TRBJ1-2; D possibly corresponds to TRBD1 (5 bases). The CDR3 has 13 residues. V was shortened by 8 bases and J by 6 bases, with 19 bases between the two germline ends. Germline V gene sequence: CDR1 SQVTM, CDR2 ANQGSEA. DNA for the CDR3: TGCAGCTTCCGGGACCCCAATCGGGATGGCTACACCTTC. Its translation is CSFRDPNRDGYTF.

This chain joins TRBV30 and TRBJ1-2; 10 bases align to TRBD1. V lost 5 bases to trimming and J lost 2 bases; unmatched junction nucleotides: 2. CDR1 GTSNPN and CDR2 SVGIG come from the germline V gene (reference sequence). The CDR3 length is 13 residues. This CDR3 is CAWLGQGNYGYTF. The CDR3 coding sequence is TGTGCCTGGTTGGGACAGGGGAACTATGGCTACACCTTC.

This chain connects TRBV7-2 to TRBJ1-4; D is perhaps TRBD1 (6 bases). This CDR3 has 15 amino acids. In germline, CDR1 is SGHTA, CDR2 FQGNSA. Deletions cut 9 bases from V and 2 bases from J, with 16 bases between. The chain's CDR3 is CASTLNGGTNEKLFF. As DNA, the CDR3 is TGTGCCAGTACTCTAAACGGGGGCACTAATGAAAAACTGTTTTTT.

This clone has only a few counts. The chain joins TRBV6-1 to TRBJ1-1; D gene ambiguous. V lost 3 bases and J lost 0, with 11 bases in between. CDR1 is MNHNS, CDR2 SASEGT, per germline. The CDR3 extends over 15 amino acids. CDR3 residues: CASSDEGRLNTEAFF. DNA of the CDR3: TGTGCCAGCAGTGATGAAGGCAGGCTGAACACTGAAGCTTTCTTT.

This chain uses TRBV27 with TRBJ2-7; TRBD1 matches 8 bases. V lost 5 bases, J lost 3 bases, and 9 bases stayed unmatched. The CDR3 has 15 amino acids. Germline lookup yields CDR1 MNHEY and CDR2 SMNVEV (reference sequence). Here the CDR3 reads CASSNRDRPHYEQYF. The CDR3 DNA reads as TGTGCCAGCAGTAACCGGGACAGGCCCCACTACGAGCAGTACTTC.

J is TRBJ2-3 and V is TRBV2; D gene uncertain. The CDR3 loop spans 17 amino acids. In germline, CDR1 is SNHLY, CDR2 FYNNEI. The germline V and J ends were trimmed by 8 bases and 2 bases, with 23 bases remaining between them. This CDR3 is CASLQLPNAQNTDTQYF. The CDR3 bases are TGTGCCAGCCTACAATTGCCAAACGCTCAAAACACAGATACGCAGTATTTT.

The V call is TRBV6-5, the J call TRBJ1-2, with D perhaps TRBD1 (5 bases). The V and J ends lost 5 bases and 7 bases respectively, with 20 bases between them. The germline CDR1 and CDR2 sequences are MNHEY and SVGAGI. CDR3 size: 15 residues. The DNA for the CDR3 is TGTGCCAGCAGTCAGGAGACAGCCGCTATCTCTGGCTACACCTTC. It encodes CASSQETAAISGYTF.

The genes are TRBV5-1 and TRBJ1-6; 9 bases agree with TRBD1. The germline CDR1 and CDR2 sequences are SGHRS and YFSETQ. The CDR3 is made up of 16 amino acids. Trimming took 2 bases from V and 2 from J; bases not matched to a gene: 2. CDR3 DNA sequence: TGCGCCAGCAGCTTCAGGACAGGGGCCTATAATTCACCCCTCCACTTT. Translated, it gives CASSFRTGAYNSPLHF.

The chain uses TRBV2 and TRBJ1-5; weak D call: TRBD1 (5 bases). The germline V gene encodes CDR1 SNHLY and CDR2 FYNNEI. CDR3 length: 16 amino acids. V gave up 5 bases and J gave up 1 base, with 15 bases separating them. CDR3 in amino acids: CASSPEPRQSNQPQHF. The DNA of the CDR3 is TGTGCCAGCAGTCCCGAGCCCAGACAGAGCAATCAGCCCCAGCATTTT.

CDR3 region: CASSESPGQSGNTIYF. The CDR3 nucleotides read TGTGCCAGCAGCGAATCACCGGGACAATCTGGAAACACCATATATTTT. This chain connects TRBV9 to TRBJ1-3, with D possibly matching TRBD1 (6 bases). This CDR3 is 16 amino acids long. The ends were cut back, 3 bases at V and 1 base at J, with 14 bases in the middle. Germline values: CDR1 SGDLS, CDR2 YYNGEE.

The chain couples TRBV3-1 (or the pseudogene TRBV3-2) to TRBJ2-1, with D possibly matching TRBD2 (7 bases). Germline lookup yields CDR1 LGHDT and CDR2 YNNKEL (reference sequence). V was trimmed by 5 bases and J by 8 bases, leaving 16 bases between them. The CDR3 extends over 14 amino acids. The CDR3 DNA reads TGTGCCAGCAGCAGGGGGGGGTCAGCCGATGAGCAGTTCTTC. Amino acid sequence: CASSRGGSADEQFF.

This chain connects TRBV6-5 to TRBJ2-2, with TRBD1 matching 7 bases. With V trimmed by 8 bases and J by 4 bases, 4 bases remained unmatched. Germline CDR1 is MNHEY and CDR2 is SVGAGI. CDR3 length equals 13 residues. CDR3 protein: CASVPGGTGELFF. CDR3 coding DNA: TGTGCCAGCGTTCCAGGGGGCACCGGGGAGCTGTTTTTT.

This clone was observed once. The J gene is TRBJ1-6, the V gene TRBV6-5, with D perhaps TRBD1 (6 bases). Trimming pared 6 bases from V and 10 bases from J, leaving 22 bases between. Germline CDR1 is MNHEY and CDR2 is SVGAGI. The CDR3 has 16 residues. The CDR3 here is CASRYGKEGVGSPLHF. The CDR3 DNA sequence: TGTGCCAGCAGGTACGGGAAGGAGGGGGTCGGATCACCCCTCCACTTT.

This chain connects TRBV2 to TRBJ1-4; no reliable D call. V dropped 7 bases and J dropped 6 bases, with 12 bases sitting between them. Per the germline V gene, CDR1 is SNHLY and CDR2 is FYNNEI. CDR3 length: 13 residues. This chain's CDR3 is CASKGPGDEKLFF. CDR3 bases: TGTGCCAGCAAGGGCCCGGGAGATGAAAAACTGTTTTTT.

The chain couples TRBV7-2 to TRBJ1-6; D is perhaps TRBD1 (6 bases). CDR3 length: 14 residues. Trimming shortened V by 5 bases and J by 9 bases, and 14 bases separated the two germline ends. Looked up from germline, CDR1 is SGHTA and CDR2 is FQGNSA. The DNA for the CDR3 is TGTGCCAGCAGCCCTCAGCAGGGGAGTTCACCCCTCCACTTT. Its translation: CASSPQQGSSPLHF.

J is TRBJ2-1 and V is TRBV5-8, with 9 bases that match TRBD1. Germline V CDR1 and CDR2: SGHTS, YDEGEE. V lost 5 bases to trimming and J lost 6 bases; unmatched junction nucleotides: 0. The CDR3 consists of 12 residues. The CDR3 is CASRTGGNEQFF. The DNA of the CDR3 is TGTGCCAGCAGGACAGGGGGCAATGAGCAGTTCTTC. The whole variable domain, remainder taken from reference TRBV5-8 and TRBJ2-1, is EAGVTQSPTHLIKTRGQQATLRCSPISGHTSVYWYQQALGLGLQFLLWYDEGEERNRGNFPPRFSGRQFPNYSSELNVNALELEDSALYLCASRTGGNEQFFGPGTRLTVL.

The chain carries TRBV3-1 (or the pseudogene TRBV3-2) and TRBJ1-1, with D hard to call. V shed 1 base and J shed 3 bases, with 12 bases lying between them. This CDR3 spans 15 amino acids. Germline CDR1 is LGHDT and CDR2 is YNNKEL (reference sequence). The CDR3 nucleotides read TGTGCCAGCAGCCAAGCGGCCCCTGGGGACACTGAAGCTTTCTTT. This gives the protein CASSQAAPGDTEAFF.